These 26 T cell receptor beta chains originate from one sample sequenced in a study of shared clonotypes between healthy human individuals (TCRdb year 2020). The library was made by the immunoSEQ multiplex PCR assay. TCRdb mirrors the immuneACCESS table, restricted to in-frame sequences. Some clones are absent from its copies; in checked studies, under half trace to an unresolved V gene, and the reason for the others is unknown. The sample data list about 340,000 clones, and about 73% of these were observed just once. The ten largest clonotypes hold 8.5% to 12% of the sample. Material for sequencing was memory CD4+ T cells sorted from blood. Reading the label with the study, this specimen's cell subset or site is: CD45RA-negative fraction. All receptors derive from a man aged 25-45 years in good health.

In this sample, this clone turned up a few times. The V and J genes are TRBV2 and TRBJ2-1, with D possibly TRBD2 on 6 matching bases. Germline CDR1 is SNHLY and CDR2 is FYNNEI. The V end was cut by 0 bases, the J end by 4 bases, with 7 bases between. The CDR3 sequence is 14 residues long. The CDR3 region has the DNA TGTGCCAGCAGTGAAGCGGGACTTTACAATGAGCAGTTCTTC. It codes for CASSEAGLYNEQFF.

The chain uses TRBV19 and TRBJ2-3; 7 bases are a match to TRBD2. CDR1 is LNHDA and CDR2 is SQIVND in the germline V gene (reference sequence). CDR3 size: 16 residues. Losses at the gene ends were 5 bases for V and 8 bases for J; bases not matched to a gene: 16. The DNA of the CDR3 is TGTGCCAGTAGTTCGCACCCGGGACTACCTAAGTTTACGCAGTATTTT. The encoded protein is CASSSHPGLPKFTQYF.

The chain has TRBV19 and TRBJ2-7; either TRBD1 or TRBD2 may fit D (5 bases each). V was cut by 8 bases and J by 4 bases, with 15 bases left in between. Looked up from germline, CDR1 is LNHDA and CDR2 is SQIVND (reference sequence). This CDR3 is 13 amino acids long. CDR3 coding DNA: TGTGCCAGTGGGGGTTCGACGCCGTACGAGCAGTACTTC. It is translated as CASGGSTPYEQYF.

The chain couples TRBV5-1 to TRBJ2-2, with D perhaps TRBD2 (5 bases). V lost 1 base, J lost 6 bases, and 13 bases lay in between. The CDR3 covers 15 residues. Germline CDR1 is SGHRS and CDR2 is YFSETQ. The CDR3 nucleotides read TGCGCCAGCAGCTTGCAGCTAGCACTACCCGGGGAGCTGTTTTTT. Translation: CASSLQLALPGELFF.

The genes are TRBV5-1 and TRBJ2-3; D not certain. This CDR3 contains 13 residues. Germline-derived CDR1 and CDR2 are SGHRS and YFSETQ. Trimming pared 3 bases from V and 0 bases from J, leaving 5 bases between. The CDR3 nucleotides read TGCGCCAGCAGCTACGACAGCACAGATACGCAGTATTTT. It is translated as CASSYDSTDTQYF.

This clone was counted only a few times. The rearrangement links TRBV7-2 to TRBJ2-3, with a possible D match to TRBD2 (6 bases). The ends were cut back, 1 base at V and 10 bases at J, with 9 bases in the middle. This CDR3 has 12 residues. Germline-derived CDR1 and CDR2 are SGHTA and FQGNSA. CDR3 region: CASSLGGDSQYF. The CDR3 DNA sequence: TGTGCCAGCAGCTTAGGGGGGGACTCGCAGTATTTT.

This clone was counted between two and nine times. The chain couples TRBV28 to TRBJ1-1, with no clear D. The CDR3 has 15 residues. V lost 4 bases to trimming and J lost 1 base, with 13 bases between them. Germline V gene sequence: CDR1 MDHEN, CDR2 SYDVKM. The CDR3 DNA follows: TGTGCCAGCAGTTCACCCCCCCGGGGGAACACTGAAGCTTTCTTT. It yields the protein CASSSPPRGNTEAFF.

This chain connects TRBV7-9 to TRBJ2-1; no clear D gene. There are 14 residues in the CDR3. Germline V lookup: CDR1 SEHNR, CDR2 FQNEAQ (reference sequence). Deletions cut 4 bases from V and 0 bases from J, with 7 bases between. The CDR3 coding sequence is TGTGCCAGCAGCTGGCAGTCCTCCTACAATGAGCAGTTCTTC. It translates to CASSWQSSYNEQFF.

A few counts support this clone. The V gene is TRBV5-5, the J gene TRBJ1-5; a weak D match, TRBD1 (5 bases). V lost 1 base, J lost 6 bases, and 11 bases lay in between. The CDR3 totals 14 residues. CDR1 and CDR2 from the germline V gene are SGHKS and YYEKEE (reference sequence). This CDR3 is CASSLWGRGQPQHF. The CDR3 nucleotides read TGTGCCAGCAGCTTGTGGGGAAGGGGTCAGCCCCAGCATTTT.

The rearrangement uses TRBV2 and TRBJ2-5; 7 bases align to TRBD1. Germline loops: CDR1 SNHLY, CDR2 FYNNEI. With 5 bases clipped from V and 1 base from J, the junction kept 7 bases outside the gene matches. This CDR3 spans 15 amino acids. The chain's CDR3 is CASSIRTGSQETQYF. CDR3 bases: TGTGCCAGCAGTATTCGGACAGGCTCCCAAGAGACCCAGTACTTC.

The rearrangement links TRBV19 to TRBJ2-7, with 10 bases that match TRBD2. Germline V gene data show CDR1 as LNHDA and CDR2 as SQIVND (reference sequence). This CDR3 is 15 amino acids long. V dropped 6 bases and J dropped 3; count of bases not matched to a gene: 8. The CDR3 sequence: CASSLTSGHLYEQYF. For the CDR3, the DNA is TGTGCCAGTAGCCTGACTAGCGGGCACCTCTACGAGCAGTACTTC.

The chain recombines TRBV5-1 with TRBJ2-7; TRBD2 might be the D (6 bases). The CDR3 length is 14 residues. Germline V gene sequence: CDR1 SGHRS, CDR2 YFSETQ. Trimming shortened V by 1 base and J by 3 bases, and 11 bases separated the two germline ends. CDR3 loop: CASSLSKGLYEQYF. The CDR3 coding sequence is TGCGCCAGCAGCTTGTCTAAGGGACTCTACGAGCAGTACTTC.

This chain connects TRBV28 to TRBJ2-1; D is undetermined. V was shortened by 3 bases and J by 8 bases, with 8 bases between the two germline ends. This CDR3 has 12 residues. CDR1 and CDR2 from the germline V gene are MDHEN and SYDVKM. This chain's CDR3 is CASSFGGHEQFF. In DNA, the CDR3 is TGTGCCAGCAGTTTTGGCGGCCATGAGCAGTTCTTC.

V gene TRBV18 combines with J gene TRBJ2-3; D unresolved. Looked up from germline, CDR1 is KGHSH and CDR2 is LQKENI. Trimming left V 2 bases short and J 2 bases short, with 11 bases between. The CDR3 totals 15 residues. This chain's CDR3 is CASSPILELTDTQYF. CDR3 coding DNA: TGTGCCAGCTCACCAATTCTCGAGCTCACAGATACGCAGTATTTT.

The chain carries TRBV5-6 and TRBJ2-7; D unclear. V was pared by 4 bases and J by 7 bases, with 9 bases between. The germline gives CDR1 SGHDT, CDR2 YYEEEE. This CDR3 contains 11 residues. The DNA of the CDR3 is TGTGCCAGCAGCGCCGCGTTGGAGCAGTACTTC. Translating it yields CASSAALEQYF.

CDR3 region: CASSTGDSNQPQHF. In DNA, the CDR3 is TGCGCCAGCAGTACAGGGGATAGCAATCAGCCCCAGCATTTT. This chain connects TRBV5-1 to TRBJ1-5, with TRBD1 matching 7 bases. Per the germline V gene, CDR1 is SGHRS and CDR2 is YFSETQ. The V gene end was trimmed by 5 bases and the J gene end by 0 bases; junction bases not matched to a gene: 2. The CDR3 length is 14 residues.

The V and J genes are TRBV2 and TRBJ2-3; the match to TRBD2 covers 15 bases. V shed 7 bases, J shed 11 bases, and the junction held 13 bases outside the gene matches. This CDR3 has 16 amino acids. Germline V CDR1 and CDR2: SNHLY, FYNNEI. The CDR3 DNA follows: TGTGCCAGCATGAGGACTAGCGGGAGGGCCGACAGAAGGCAGTATTTT. Encoded protein: CASMRTSGRADRRQYF.

This chain uses TRBV6-5 with TRBJ2-7; TRBD1 matches at 9 bases. Germline assignment: CDR1 MNHEY and CDR2 SVGAGI. V dropped 5 bases and J dropped 6; count of bases not matched to a gene: 8. The CDR3 is 14 amino acids. DNA for the CDR3: TGTGCCAGCAGTGCGGGACAGGGTCGAGGCGAGCAGTACTTC. Protein: CASSAGQGRGEQYF.

The gene calls are TRBV5-1 and TRBJ1-4; TRBD1 agrees at 8 bases. The CDR3 consists of 14 residues. After removal of 3 bases from V and 12 bases from J, the junction contained 10 bases not matched to a gene. The germline gives CDR1 SGHRS, CDR2 YFSETQ. CDR3 sequence: CASSSTGAAGELFF. CDR3 nucleotide sequence: TGCGCCAGCAGCTCGACAGGGGCCGCTGGGGAACTGTTTTTT.

The chain carries TRBV10-3 and TRBJ1-1, with TRBD1 identical over 8 bases. The CDR3 is made up of 17 amino acids. V was clipped by 2 bases and J by 8 bases; unmatched bases: 16. Germline CDR1 is ENHRY and CDR2 is SYGVKD. The CDR3 loop reads CAISEKGQGSLNLEAFF. CDR3 coding DNA: TGTGCCATCAGTGAGAAAGGACAGGGAAGCCTTAACTTGGAAGCTTTCTTT.

V and J are TRBV30 and TRBJ1-2; no firm D call. Germline CDR1 reads GTSNPN; CDR2 reads SVGIG (reference sequence). The CDR3 extends over 13 amino acids. Trimming shortened V by 4 bases and J by 2 bases, and 11 bases separated the two germline ends. Here the CDR3 reads CAWTMNPNYGYTF. The CDR3 nucleotides read TGTGCCTGGACTATGAATCCAAACTATGGCTACACCTTC.

The V call is TRBV4-3, the J call TRBJ2-3, with a weak D call TRBD2 (5 bases). V lost 5 bases to trimming and J lost 5 bases, with 23 bases between them. Per the germline V gene, CDR1 is LGHNA and CDR2 is YSLEER. This CDR3 region has 17 residues. The CDR3 loop reads CASSTSSALPVGDTQYF. CDR3 DNA: TGCGCCAGCAGCACTAGTTCGGCCCTCCCGGTGGGAGATACGCAGTATTTT.

CDR3 sequence: CASSPSAGVNEKLFF. In DNA form, the CDR3 reads TGTGCCAGCTCACCCTCCGCAGGCGTCAATGAAAAACTGTTTTTT. J is TRBJ1-4 and V is TRBV18; D is unclear. V lost 3 bases and J lost 5, with 13 bases in between. There are 15 residues in the CDR3. CDR1 and CDR2 (germline): KGHSH, LQKENI.

This rearrangement joins TRBV9 to TRBJ1-1; D is perhaps TRBD1 (5 bases). V was pared by 3 bases and J by 3 bases, with 24 bases between. The CDR3 has 18 amino acids. CDR1 and CDR2 from the germline V gene are SGDLS and YYNGEE. CDR3 sequence: CASSEVGVSLPHDTEAFF. The CDR3 DNA is TGTGCCAGCAGCGAAGTGGGGGTCTCCCTCCCACATGACACTGAAGCTTTCTTT.

V usage is TRBV2 and J usage is TRBJ2-7, with no clear D. The CDR3 has 11 residues. Germline V gives CDR1 SNHLY, CDR2 FYNNEI. Trimming removed 4 bases at V and 6 bases at J, with 7 bases between. CDR3 amino acids: CASSVPGEQYF. CDR3 coding DNA: TGTGCCAGCAGTGTGCCTGGCGAGCAGTACTTC. Looking up the rest from reference TRBV2 and TRBJ2-7 gives the full variable domain: EPEVTQTPSHQVTQMGQEVILRCVPISNHLYFYWYRQILGQKVEFLVSFYNNEISEKSEIFDDQFSVERPDGSNFTLKIRSTKLEDSAMYFCASSVPGEQYFGPGTRLTVT.

This clone was recorded once. The V call is TRBV2, the J call TRBJ2-1; 13 nucleotides match TRBD2. This CDR3 has 15 residues. Germline V gene lookup returns CDR1 SNHLY and CDR2 FYNNEI. With 4 bases clipped from V and 6 bases from J, the junction kept 3 bases outside the gene matches. DNA of the CDR3: TGTGCCAGCAGTGGAAGACTAGCGGGAGGCAATGAGCAGTTCTTC. Protein: CASSGRLAGGNEQFF.